The next 2 T cell receptor beta chains were all read from a single sample in a study of cytomegalovirus exposure and HLA in healthy donors. Amplification used 60 Vbeta primers and 13 Jbeta primers. Sequencing used immunoSEQ multiplex PCR; TCRdb keeps in-frame clones, though not all of them. The sample lists 100,000 to 150,000 clones, around 80% occurring once. Material for sequencing was PBMCs. The receptors were gathered from a woman aged 40 to 50 in good health and CMV-seronegative.

DNA of the CDR3: TGCGCCAGCAGCTTTCGACCCGGGACAGTCTACAATGAGCAGTTCTTC. Translated: CASSFRPGTVYNEQFF. This rearrangement joins TRBV5-1 to TRBJ2-1, with TRBD1 matching 7 bases. This CDR3 is 16 amino acids long. CDR1 SGHRS and CDR2 YFSETQ come from the germline V gene. V shed 2 bases and J 3 bases; nucleotides not matched to a gene: 8.

This clone was detected only once. The CDR3 is CASSEATGTTDTQYF. Here the CDR3 DNA reads TGTGCCAGCAGTGAAGCGACAGGGACCACAGATACGCAGTATTTT. J is TRBJ2-3 and V is TRBV6-1; 7 positions agree with TRBD1. V lost 0 bases and J lost 2; bases outside the gene matches: 2. CDR3 length equals 15 residues. Looked up from germline, CDR1 is MNHNS and CDR2 is SASEGT.